Presented here are 12 T cell receptor beta chains from one specimen sequenced in a study of blood T cell repertoires in COVID-19. Profiled with immunoSEQ multiplex PCR; TCRdb holds only in-frame clones, not every one. Of a few hundred thousand clones in the sample, approximately 85% are singletons; the top ten hold more than 2%. The specimen was PBMCs or T cells enriched from blood (not recorded which). The receptors stem from a man aged 25-45 years who had recovered from COVID-19.

The rearrangement links TRBV7-9 to TRBJ2-3; the match to TRBD2 covers 10 bases. The CDR3 extends over 16 amino acids. After removal of 1 base from V and 2 bases from J, the junction contained 3 bases not matched to a gene. The germline V gene encodes CDR1 SEHNR and CDR2 FQNEAQ (reference sequence). DNA of the CDR3: TGTGCCAGCAGCTTAGGGACTAGCGGCCCCACAGATACGCAGTATTTT. Protein sequence: CASSLGTSGPTDTQYF.

The chain recombines TRBV20-1 with TRBJ1-2; D is ambiguous. Germline CDR1 is DFQATT and CDR2 is SNEGSKA (reference sequence). The CDR3 covers 14 residues. V lost 4 bases, J lost 0 bases, and 12 bases lay in between. The CDR3 protein is CSATDTASNYGYTF. Here the CDR3 DNA reads TGCAGTGCTACTGACACCGCGTCTAACTATGGCTACACCTTC.

The gene calls are TRBV6-1 and TRBJ1-3; no firm D call. The V gene's germline CDR1 is MNHNS and CDR2 SASEGT. Trimming shortened V by 1 base and J by 0 bases, and 10 bases separated the two germline ends. The CDR3 has 16 residues. This CDR3 is CASSEGAVISGNTIYF. CDR3 DNA: TGTGCCAGCAGTGAAGGGGCAGTCATCTCTGGAAACACCATATATTTT.

This clone came up once. CDR3 protein: CAISGNRQESSYNEQFF. The CDR3 bases are TGTGCCATCAGTGGGAATAGACAGGAAAGCTCCTACAATGAGCAGTTCTTC. This sequence joins TRBV10-3 and TRBJ2-1; the D gene is possibly TRBD1 (6 bases). This CDR3 is built from 17 residues. The germline gives CDR1 ENHRY, CDR2 SYGVKD. The V gene lost 4 bases and the J gene lost 0 bases, with 16 bases spanning the gap.

The rearrangement links TRBV27 to TRBJ1-5; no clear D. This CDR3 has 13 amino acids. V dropped 3 bases and J dropped 3 bases, with 6 bases sitting between them. The germline CDR1 and CDR2 sequences are MNHEY and SMNVEV (reference sequence). In DNA form, the CDR3 reads TGTGCCAGCAGTTTTGGAGCCAATCAGCCCCAGCATTTT. It specifies CASSFGANQPQHF.

This clone was counted a few times. DNA for the CDR3: TGTGCCACCAGCAGAGCTACGGGGAGGACATCCTACAATGAGCAGTTCTTC. Protein product: CATSRATGRTSYNEQFF. The V gene is TRBV15, the J gene TRBJ2-1; a possible D gene is TRBD2 (6 bases). The CDR3 is made up of 17 amino acids. The germline CDR1 and CDR2 sequences are LNHNV and YYDKDF (reference sequence). Trimming cost V 1 base and J 1 base, with 14 bases left between them.

CDR3 bases: TGTGCCAGCAGGACTAGCGGGGGGGGAGAGGGCACGCAGTATTTT. Its protein is CASRTSGGGEGTQYF. The V gene is TRBV6-5, the J gene TRBJ2-3; TRBD2 agrees at 14 bases. V was pared by 6 bases and J by 9 bases, with 8 bases of the junction left unmatched. The CDR3 has 15 residues. Germline assignment: CDR1 MNHEY and CDR2 SVGAGI.

The chain has TRBV25-1 and TRBJ1-6, with 9 nucleotides matching TRBD1. Germline trimming cut 6 bases from V and 10 bases from J; bases unmatched to any gene: 7. The germline gives CDR1 MGHDK, CDR2 SYGVNS. There are 14 residues in the CDR3. DNA of the CDR3: TGTGCCAGCAGCTATGGGACAGGGAACTCACCCCTCCACTTT. It encodes CASSYGTGNSPLHF.

The count of this clone is one. J is TRBJ2-7 and V is TRBV27, with 14 positions matching TRBD2. With 10 bases clipped from V and 7 bases from J, the junction kept 6 bases outside the gene matches. The CDR3 sequence is 13 residues long. The germline gives CDR1 MNHEY, CDR2 SMNVEV (reference sequence). Here the CDR3 DNA reads TGTGCCATCGGAGGACTAGCGGGGGGTGAGCAGTACTTC. This codes for CAIGGLAGGEQYF.

The V call is TRBV5-4, the J call TRBJ1-3; TRBD1 agrees at 9 bases. This CDR3 has 17 residues. Germline V gene data show CDR1 as SGHNT and CDR2 as YYREEE (reference sequence). The V segment lost 4 bases and the J segment 0 bases; nucleotides outside the gene matches: 8. As DNA, the CDR3 is TGTGCCAGCAGCAAAGGACAGGGGAGCCGCTCTGGAAACACCATATATTTT. Protein product: CASSKGQGSRSGNTIYF.

The chain joins TRBV5-1 to TRBJ2-7; TRBD1 matches at 8 bases. CDR1 and CDR2 (germline): SGHRS, YFSETQ. Trimming at V came to 3 bases and at J to 7 bases, leaving 6 bases not matched to a gene. The CDR3 runs 13 residues. The DNA for the CDR3 is TGCGCCAGCAGCTCCGGACAGGGATTTGAGCAGTACTTC. Its protein product is CASSSGQGFEQYF. Filled out from reference TRBV5-1 and TRBJ2-7, the complete variable domain reads KAGVTQTPRYLIKTRGQQVTLSCSPISGHRSVSWYQQTPGQGLQFLFEYFSETQRNKGNFPGRFSGRQFSNSRSEMNVSTLELGDSALYLCASSSGQGFEQYFGPGTRLTVT.

This clone has just one count. This chain uses TRBV24-1 with TRBJ1-5, with a weak D call TRBD1 (5 bases). Trimming stripped 3 bases from V and 7 bases from J, with 18 bases between. This CDR3 has 16 amino acids. Germline-derived CDR1 and CDR2 are KGHDR and SFDVKD. The CDR3 sequence: CATSDHRQGTVQPQHF. The CDR3 DNA follows: TGTGCCACCAGTGATCACCGACAAGGGACTGTGCAGCCCCAGCATTTT.